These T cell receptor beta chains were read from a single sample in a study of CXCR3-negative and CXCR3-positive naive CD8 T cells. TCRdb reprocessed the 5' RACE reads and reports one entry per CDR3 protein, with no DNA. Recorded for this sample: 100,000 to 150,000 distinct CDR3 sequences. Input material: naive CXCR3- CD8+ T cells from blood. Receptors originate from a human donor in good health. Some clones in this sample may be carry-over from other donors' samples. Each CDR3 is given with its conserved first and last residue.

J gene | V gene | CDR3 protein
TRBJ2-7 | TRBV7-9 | CASSLAGDSTYEQYF
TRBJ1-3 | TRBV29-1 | CSVSIEDTTSSGNTIYF
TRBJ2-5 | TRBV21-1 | CASSTGRRFQDTQYF
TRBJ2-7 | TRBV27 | CASSFWGTLREQYF
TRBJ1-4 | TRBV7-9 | CASSFKLNEKLFF
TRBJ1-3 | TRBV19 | CASTPTGAFFSGNTIYF
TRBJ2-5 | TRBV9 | CASSPGGGIQETQYF
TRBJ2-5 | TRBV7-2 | CASSSRTGIETQYF
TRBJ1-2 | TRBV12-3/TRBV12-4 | CASSLERLGASFYGYTF
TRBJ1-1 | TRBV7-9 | CASSLGTGVGTEAFF
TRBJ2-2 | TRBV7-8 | CASSQGQGTQRNTGELFF
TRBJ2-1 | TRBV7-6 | CASSLSSWTENEQFF
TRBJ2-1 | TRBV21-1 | CASSKTYGTVHEQFF
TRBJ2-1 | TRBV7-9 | CASSPPGGGTGEQFF
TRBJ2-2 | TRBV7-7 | CASSFGGRATGELFF
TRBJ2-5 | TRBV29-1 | CSVEGLQYQETQYF
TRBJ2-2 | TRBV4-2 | CASSQVAAGAKTGELFF
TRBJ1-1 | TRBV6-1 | CAITPGTGGFTEAFF
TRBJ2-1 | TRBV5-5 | CASTLGRSYNEQFF
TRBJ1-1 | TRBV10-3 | CAITLRQESEAFF
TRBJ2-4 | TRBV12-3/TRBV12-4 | CASRARDPTGGIQYF
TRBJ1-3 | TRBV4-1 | CASSQFLNSGNTIYF
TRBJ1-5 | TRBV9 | CASSVATMGHQHF
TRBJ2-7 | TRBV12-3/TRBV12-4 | CASSSPGGRGYYEQYF
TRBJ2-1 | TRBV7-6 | CASSPPTGSSYNEQFF
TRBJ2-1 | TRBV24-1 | CATSDRGQGAHNEQFF
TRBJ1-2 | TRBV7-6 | CASKGLLEYGYTF
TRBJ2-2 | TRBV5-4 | CASSFGTSNTGELFF